This T cell receptor (beta chain) was observed in a study of T cells expressing NK-cell markers. Using the 5' RACE reads, TCRdb records one entry per CDR3 protein without DNA. The sample table includes a few hundred thousand distinct CDR3 sequences. Broader study findings: These clonotypes also led the CD3+CD56-NKG2C+ fraction in a few donors. Dominant NKG2C+ clonotypes made up roughly 1.0-7.0% of CD8+ T cells in roughly 6 donors. The study left the HCMV specificity of expanded NKG2C+ T cell clones unresolved.

As for this clonotype: Its matching antigen is unknown.

The specimen was blood T cells: a sorted CD56 or NKG2C T cell subset, CD4+ or CD8+ T cells, or bulk PBMC T cells (not recorded which). The TCR originated in a man aged 18 to 69 in good health.

The CDR3: CASSPRGLGETQYF. The chain links TRBV12-3 or TRBV12-4 to TRBJ2-5; TCRdb designates TRBD1, a call that cannot be tested without DNA. CDR3 length: 14 amino acids.